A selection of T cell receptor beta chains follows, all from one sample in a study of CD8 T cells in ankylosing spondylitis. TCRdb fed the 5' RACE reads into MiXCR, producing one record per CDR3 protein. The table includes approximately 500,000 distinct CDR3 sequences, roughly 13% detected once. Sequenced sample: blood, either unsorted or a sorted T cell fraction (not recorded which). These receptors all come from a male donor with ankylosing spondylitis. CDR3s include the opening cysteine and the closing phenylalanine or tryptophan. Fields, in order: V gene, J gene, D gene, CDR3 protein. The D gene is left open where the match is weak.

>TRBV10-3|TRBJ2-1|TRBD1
CAISDYRGSVNEQFF
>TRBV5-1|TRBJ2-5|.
CASRRDVETQYF
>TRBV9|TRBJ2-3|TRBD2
CASSAGLADSTDTQYF
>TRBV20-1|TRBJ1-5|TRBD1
CSATHRETGSYQPQHF
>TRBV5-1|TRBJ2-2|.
CASSLRGSNANTGELFF
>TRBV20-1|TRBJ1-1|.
CSALPGRGPAEAFF
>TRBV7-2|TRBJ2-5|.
CASSFAAIGTQYF
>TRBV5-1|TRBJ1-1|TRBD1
CASSLQLGQANTEAFF
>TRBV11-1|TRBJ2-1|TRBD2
CASSSRFHSGRGVLNEQFF
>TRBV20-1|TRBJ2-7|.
CSARKVGSPYEQYF
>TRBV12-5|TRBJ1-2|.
CASGSQVGVYGYTF
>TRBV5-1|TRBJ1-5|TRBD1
CASSPGQGNHQPQHF
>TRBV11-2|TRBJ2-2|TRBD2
CASSSGGSGRAGELFF
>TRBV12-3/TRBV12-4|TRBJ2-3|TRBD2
CASSLGSGGPTDTQYF
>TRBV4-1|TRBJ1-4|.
CASSPRWGGNEKLFF
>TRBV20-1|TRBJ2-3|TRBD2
CSARDQGLAGGDTQYF
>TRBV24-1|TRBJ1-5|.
CATSPSGEGNQPQHF
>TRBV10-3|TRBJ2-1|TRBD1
CAISGDGRGIYNEQFF
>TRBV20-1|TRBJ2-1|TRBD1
CSAEDRGLYNEQFF
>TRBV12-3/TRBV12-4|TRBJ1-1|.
CASTARENTEAFF
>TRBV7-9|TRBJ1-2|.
CASSPTGFNYGYTF
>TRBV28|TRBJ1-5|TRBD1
CASSLVALGQGRNQPQHF
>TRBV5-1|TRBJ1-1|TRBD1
CASSLYGQGATEAFF
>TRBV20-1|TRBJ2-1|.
CSAWDQVNEQFF
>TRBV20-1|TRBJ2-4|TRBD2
CSAAGLAGGLAKNIQYF
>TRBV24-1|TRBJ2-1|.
CATSDLRGANEQFF
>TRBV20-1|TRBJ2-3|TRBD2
CSAFSGRGPADTQYF
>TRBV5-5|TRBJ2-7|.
CASSLGPEQYYEQYF
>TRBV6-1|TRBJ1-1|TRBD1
CASIIGTGGGTEAFF